This TCR beta chain was profiled in a study of T cell clonotyping in hematopoietic cell transplantation. Study results and limitations: Recipient TCR diversity dropped after transplant; expanded clonotypes rose from day 30 to 180. CD4 and CD8 repertoire contributions could not be separated without sorting.

Clones were read by immunoSEQ multiplex PCR, and TCRdb kept only the in-frame ones, dropping some. The table records about 69,000 clones, around 94% of them present only once. For this clone: Its antigen remains unknown.

The CDR3 covers 14 residues. Trimming took 6 bases from V and 4 from J, leaving 13 bases between them. Germline CDR1 SNHLY, CDR2 FYNNEI. J is TRBJ1-3 and V is TRBV2; D gene uncertain. Sequencing was done on a sample of peripheral blood mononuclear cells. The receptor comes from a man between 50 and 59 years old in good health. Some clones in this sample may be carry-over from other donors' samples. CDR3 loop: CASRDPIPGNTIYF. For the CDR3, the DNA is TGTGCCAGCAGGGATCCGATTCCCGGAAACACCATATATTTT.